Below, 10 T cell receptor beta chains from the same sample are listed, as sequenced in a study of blood T cell repertoires in COVID-19. The assay was immunoSEQ multiplex PCR, and TCRdb's table has in-frame clones only and misses some. This sample has 75,000 to 80,000 clones, with about 87% found just once. What was sequenced was peripheral blood. The source of these receptors is a human donor in a cohort sampled during active COVID-19.

This CDR3 is CASSAQGRMNTEAFF. As DNA, the CDR3 is TGTGCCAGCAGCGCACAGGGTCGGATGAACACTGAAGCTTTCTTT. V and J are TRBV9 and TRBJ1-1; TRBD1 might be the D (6 bases). The CDR3 loop spans 15 amino acids. Trimming removed 3 bases at V and 0 bases at J, with 12 bases between. Germline values: CDR1 SGDLS, CDR2 YYNGEE.

The DNA for the CDR3 is TGTGCCAGCTCAACGGACAGGGGCTACGAGCAGTACTTC. This codes for CASSTDRGYEQYF. J is TRBJ2-7 and V is TRBV18; 9 bases line up with TRBD1. This CDR3 comprises 13 residues. The trim removed 5 bases at V and 3 bases at J, leaving 2 bases unmatched. Germline V gene data show CDR1 as KGHSH and CDR2 as LQKENI.

The V gene is TRBV27, the J gene TRBJ2-7; TRBD1 is a possible D gene (5 bases). Trimming left V 3 bases short and J 0 bases short, with 12 bases between. The CDR3 has 15 amino acids. Germline V gives CDR1 MNHEY, CDR2 SMNVEV (reference sequence). The CDR3 protein is CASSFFFDSSYEQYF. In DNA form, the CDR3 reads TGTGCCAGCAGTTTTTTCTTCGACAGCTCCTACGAGCAGTACTTC.

The CDR3 protein is CASSGGTGVTTEAFF. The CDR3 DNA reads as TGTGCCAGCAGCGGCGGGACAGGGGTAACCACTGAAGCTTTCTTT. The genes are TRBV9 and TRBJ1-1; 10 bases are shared with TRBD1. This CDR3 has 15 amino acids. The germline V gene has CDR1 SGDLS and CDR2 YYNGEE. V was pared by 3 bases and J by 4 bases, with 6 bases of the junction left unmatched.

The genes are TRBV6-6 and TRBJ1-2; possible D gene TRBD1, 6 bases. V was shortened by 6 bases and J by 5 bases, with 13 bases between the two germline ends. The CDR3 covers 13 residues. Looked up from germline, CDR1 is MNHNY and CDR2 is SVGAGI (reference sequence). For the CDR3, the DNA is TGTGCCAGCAGCCGCAGACAGGAGTATGGCTACACCTTC. It translates to CASSRRQEYGYTF.

This sequence joins TRBV27 and TRBJ1-1, with D possibly matching TRBD1 (6 bases). The CDR3 length is 13 residues. Germline V gene sequence: CDR1 MNHEY, CDR2 SMNVEV (reference sequence). V gave up 4 bases and J gave up 1 base, with 7 bases separating them. The CDR3 is CASSWTENTEAFF. Written as DNA, the CDR3 is TGTGCCAGCAGTTGGACAGAGAACACTGAAGCTTTCTTT.

Of note for this clone: Other DNA sequences in this specimen translate into the identical CDR3. This chain joins TRBV20-1 and TRBJ2-7, with D uncertain. This CDR3 is built from 11 residues. Germline V gives CDR1 DFQATT, CDR2 SNEGSKA (reference sequence). Trimming cost V 6 bases and J 4 bases, with 10 bases left between them. In DNA, the CDR3 is TGCAGTGCCGGTCAATCGTACGAGCAGTACTTC. Amino acid sequence: CSAGQSYEQYF.

The rearrangement joins TRBV6-5 to TRBJ2-7; TRBD1 matches at 8 bases. The CDR3 sequence is 14 residues long. CDR1 is MNHEY, CDR2 SVGAGI, per germline. J gave up 6 bases and V 6 bases, and 10 bases lay outside the gene matches. The CDR3 nucleotides read TGTGCCAGCAGCAGCGACAGGGGACTGGGCGAGCAGTACTTC. This codes for CASSSDRGLGEQYF.

The rearrangement links TRBV28 to TRBJ2-7; 15 bases match TRBD2. The CDR3 is 17 residues long. Looked up from germline, CDR1 is MDHEN and CDR2 is SYDVKM. Trimming cost V 5 bases and J 4 bases; bases outside gene matches: 9. The CDR3 DNA follows: TGTGCCAGCAGTGCGAGACCGGGACTAGCGGGAGGATACGAGCAGTACTTC. Translated, it gives CASSARPGLAGGYEQYF. The complete variable domain, with remaining parts taken from reference TRBV28 and TRBJ2-7, reads DVKVTQSSRYLVKRTGEKVFLECVQDMDHENMFWYRQDPGLGLRLIYFSYDVKMKEKGDIPEGYSVSREKKERFSLILESASTNQTSMYLCASSARPGLAGGYEQYFGPGTRLTVT.

A word on this clone: The junction shows a germline mismatch at one end, possibly a read error. The chain carries TRBV27 and TRBJ2-5; the match to TRBD1 covers 9 bases. The CDR3 runs 12 residues. In germline, CDR1 is MNHEY, CDR2 SMNVEV (reference sequence). This CDR3 reads CASRTRTGADNF. CDR3 nucleotides: TGTGCCAGCAGAACTCGGACAGGGGCGGACAACTTC.